The rows below give T cell receptor beta chains drawn from one sample of a study of CD8+ T cells in alopecia areata. Generated by immunoSEQ multiplex PCR, the TCRdb table keeps only in-frame clones and is missing some. This table holds approximately 200,000 clones, approximately 56% found once. The material was CD4+ T cells sorted from blood, obtained at week 4, from a patient treated with tofacitinib. These receptors were taken from a human donor with alopecia areata. Both conserved end residues are part of each CDR3. D genes are given only for firm matches. The size of a clone is reported for some rows only, either as once, few or many, or as a class for expanded clones.

v_call	j_call	clone_size	d_call	cdr3_nt	cdr3_aa
TRBV29-1	TRBJ2-7	NA	NA	TGCAGCGTAGAAGACGGCTGGCGCGAGCAGTACTTC	CSVEDGWREQYF
TRBV19	TRBJ2-6	NA	NA	TGTGCCAGTAGTATTGGGACAAACTCTGGGGCCAACGTCCTGACTTTC	CASSIGTNSGANVLTF
TRBV29-1	TRBJ2-1	few	TRBD1	TGCAGCGCAGGGGCTGGGACAGGGTACAATGAGCAGTTCTTC	CSAGAGTGYNEQFF
TRBV30	TRBJ2-5	once	NA	TGTGCCGCACTCAGGGCCCTCAACCAAGAGACCCAGTACTTC	CAALRALNQETQYF
TRBV18	TRBJ2-5	NA	NA	TGTGCCAGCTCCACCGGACGGGATGAGACCCAGTACTTC	CASSTGRDETQYF
TRBV19	TRBJ2-5	few	NA	TGTGCCAGTAGTACCGTCCCGGGACCCCAAGAGACCCAGTACTTC	CASSTVPGPQETQYF
TRBV27	TRBJ2-1	NA	NA	TGTGCCAGCAGTATCCTCAGGGGTAATGAGCAGTTCTTC	CASSILRGNEQFF
TRBV6-1	TRBJ1-4	few	TRBD1	TGTGCCAGCAGCGGACAGGGCGGAGAAAAACTGTTTTTT	CASSGQGGEKLFF
TRBV30	TRBJ1-6	NA	NA	TGTGCCTGGAGTGCCGGGACGGCAGAAGGTTCACCCCTCCACTTT	CAWSAGTAEGSPLHF
TRBV29-1	TRBJ2-1	NA	NA	TGCAGCGTTGAAGAGGTCGGGGTTGAGCAGTTCTTC	CSVEEVGVEQFF
TRBV15	TRBJ1-2	NA	NA	TGTGCCACCAGCAGAGATCAATCGACCTCCTACTATGGCTACACCTTC	CATSRDQSTSYYGYTF
TRBV29-1	TRBJ2-3	few	NA	TGCAGCGTTGGCCCTCGGGGATCCACAGATACGCAGTATTTT	CSVGPRGSTDTQYF
TRBV2	TRBJ1-5	NA	TRBD1	TGTGCCAGCCTCCGGGACAGGGGACCTTATAGCAATCAGCCCCAGCATTTT	CASLRDRGPYSNQPQHF
TRBV23-1	TRBJ1-3	few	NA	TGCGCCAGCAGTCAGGGGGCGGGGGGAAACACCATATATTTT	CASSQGAGGNTIYF
TRBV7-9	TRBJ2-7	NA	NA	TGTGCCAGCAGCGACTCCTACGAGCAGTACTTC	CASSDSYEQYF
TRBV7-2	TRBJ1-3	NA	NA	TGTGCCAGCAGCGGGAAAATCGGAGGAAACACCATATATTTT	CASSGKIGGNTIYF
TRBV7-2	TRBJ2-1	NA	TRBD1	TGTGCCAGCAGCCCAGGGACAGGGAAGGGCTATGAGCAGTTCTTC	CASSPGTGKGYEQFF
TRBV4-1	TRBJ1-6	NA	NA	TGCGCCAGCAGCCAAGTGGGGGGGGGCGCTTCACCCCTCCACTTT	CASSQVGGGASPLHF
TRBV27	TRBJ2-5	NA	NA	TGTGCCAGCAGTTTATCGATATGGGAGACCCAGTACTTC	CASSLSIWETQYF
TRBV29-1	TRBJ2-1	many	NA	TGCAGCGTTGATAACGGGTTTACAAATGAGCAGTTCTTC	CSVDNGFTNEQFF
TRBV7-2	TRBJ1-2	NA	NA	TGTGCCAGCAGCTACAGGGACGGCTACACCTTC	CASSYRDGYTF
TRBV10-3	TRBJ1-5	NA	NA	TGTGCCATCAGTGAGTCTATCATCAAGGTTCAGCCCCAGCATTTT	CAISESIIKVQPQHF
TRBV4-2	TRBJ2-5	NA	NA	TGTGCCAGCAGCCAAGTTGGCGGCCAAGAGACCCAGTACTTC	CASSQVGGQETQYF
TRBV23-1	TRBJ1-2	NA	TRBD1	TGCGCCAGCAGCCCAGGGGGCTCAGATGGCTACACCTTC	CASSPGGSDGYTF
TRBV7-9	TRBJ2-1	once	NA	TGTGCCAGCAGCTTAGCGCGGAGTCCATGGGCCTACAATGAGCAGTTCTTC	CASSLARSPWAYNEQFF
TRBV28	TRBJ1-2	NA	NA	TGTGCCAGCAGTAGGGACGTCGCCTATGGGGACTATGGCTACACCTTC	CASSRDVAYGDYGYTF
TRBV5-1	TRBJ1-1	NA	TRBD1	TGCGCCAGCAGCCGTCCGGGACAGGGGTCTTCGAACACTGAAGCTTTCTTT	CASSRPGQGSSNTEAFF
TRBV2	TRBJ2-1	NA	NA	TGTGCCAGCCGAAACCGGGACCATGGGAGTGAGCAGTTCTTC	CASRNRDHGSEQFF
TRBV28	TRBJ2-7	NA	NA	TGTGCCAGCAGCCCGGGGGTCTCCTACGAGCAGTACTTC	CASSPGVSYEQYF
TRBV25-1	TRBJ2-7	few	TRBD1	TGTGCCAGCAGTGGACCGCGGACAGGGTCCTACGAGCAGTACTTC	CASSGPRTGSYEQYF
TRBV7-2	TRBJ2-7	few	TRBD1	TGTGCCAGCAGCTCTCTCGGACAGGGCGAGCAGTACTTC	CASSSLGQGEQYF
TRBV30	TRBJ1-1	NA	NA	TGTGCCTGGAGTAGACGAGAGACTGAAGCTTTCTTT	CAWSRRETEAFF
TRBV28	TRBJ2-5	NA	NA	TGTGCCAGCAGTAAAAGGGCAGGGGAGACCCAGTACTTC	CASSKRAGETQYF
TRBV28	TRBJ1-2	NA	NA	TGTGCCAGCAGGGCACCCGACAGGTCCTATGGCTACACCTTC	CASRAPDRSYGYTF
TRBV2	TRBJ1-4	few	NA	TGTGCCAGCCAGTCGGGACTTCCGAGAGAAAAACTGTTTTTT	CASQSGLPREKLFF
TRBV28	TRBJ2-3	few	NA	TGTGCCAGCAGCCCCGACTTGAGGACGCAGTATTTT	CASSPDLRTQYF
TRBV10-3	TRBJ1-1	few	NA	TGTGCCATCAGTGATTCAGGGCGTTACACTGAAGCTTTCTTT	CAISDSGRYTEAFF
TRBV5-1	TRBJ2-3	NA	TRBD2	TGCGCCAGCAGCTTTGGACTAGGGACAGATACGCAGTATTTT	CASSFGLGTDTQYF
TRBV4-1	TRBJ2-2	NA	NA	TGCGCCAGCAGCCAAGAGACAGGCACGAACACCGGGGAGCTGTTTTTT	CASSQETGTNTGELFF
TRBV27	TRBJ2-1	NA	TRBD2	TGTGCCAGCAGCTTTAGCGGGAACTCCTACAATGAGCAGTTCTTC	CASSFSGNSYNEQFF
TRBV7-9	TRBJ1-2	NA	NA	TGTGCCAGCAGCTTAGTAGGTCCAGGGAGTTATGGCTACACCTTC	CASSLVGPGSYGYTF
TRBV2	TRBJ2-3	NA	NA	TGTGCCAGCAGTTTAACAGCCACAGATACGCAGTATTTT	CASSLTATDTQYF
TRBV7-9	TRBJ2-7	few	TRBD2	TGTGCCAGCAGCTTAGAATTTACAGCGGGGGCCTACGAGCAGTACTTC	CASSLEFTAGAYEQYF
TRBV5-1	TRBJ1-5	few	NA	TGCGCCAGCAGCTTGGGTTCCAATCAGCCCCAGCATTTT	CASSLGSNQPQHF
TRBV5-1	TRBJ2-1	NA	TRBD1	TGCGCCAGCAGCTGGGGACAGGACAATGAGCAGTTCTTC	CASSWGQDNEQFF
TRBV4-2	TRBJ2-2	NA	NA	TGTGCCAGCAGCCAAGAGGTGGGGACTGAAGGCATCCGGGAGCTGTTTTTT	CASSQEVGTEGIRELFF
TRBV7-9	TRBJ2-5	NA	NA	TGTGCCAGCAGCTTAGGCGTCCGGGAGACCCAGTACTTC	CASSLGVRETQYF
TRBV4-1	TRBJ1-2	NA	NA	TGCGCCAGCAGCCCTTTACTGGACAGACAGGAGAACACCTTC	CASSPLLDRQENTF
TRBV5-1	TRBJ2-7	few	NA	TGCGCCAGCAGCTTGGCCCAGGGATACGAGCAGTACTTC	CASSLAQGYEQYF
TRBV7-2	TRBJ2-1	NA	NA	TGTGCCAGCAGCCGGGGATGGGCCGGAATGGGCAATGAGCAGTTCTTC	CASSRGWAGMGNEQFF
TRBV2	TRBJ1-6	NA	NA	TGTGCCAGCAGCCCCCAGCTCCACTTT	CASSPQLHF
TRBV29-1	TRBJ1-1	NA	NA	TGCAGCGTTGGGCAGAGCACGAACACTGAAGCTTTCTTT	CSVGQSTNTEAFF
TRBV5-1	TRBJ1-2	NA	NA	TGCGCCAGCAGCTTGAGGGGGGTGCGGAACGGCGGCTACACCTTC	CASSLRGVRNGGYTF
TRBV29-1	TRBJ2-1	once	NA	TGCAGCGAGAGGAGGGGGCCCCGCAATGAGCAGTTCTTC	CSERRGPRNEQFF
TRBV4-1	TRBJ2-2	NA	NA	TGCGCCAGCAGCCCGAGGCAGGGAGACACCGGGGAGCTGTTTTTT	CASSPRQGDTGELFF
TRBV6-6	TRBJ1-3	few	NA	TGTGCCAGCAGTTACTCGATGCCGAGCTCTGGAAACACCATATATTTT	CASSYSMPSSGNTIYF
TRBV4-3	TRBJ2-2	NA	NA	TGCGCCAGCAGCCAAGAGCTAGGGGGAGAGCTGTTTTTT	CASSQELGGELFF
TRBV7-8	TRBJ2-6	few	TRBD1	TGTGCCAGCAGCTTACTGGACAGGGGGACGTCTGGGGCCAACGTCCTGACTTTC	CASSLLDRGTSGANVLTF
TRBV5-1	TRBJ1-2	NA	NA	TGCGCCAGCAGCTTGGAGGTTAATTATGGCTACACCTTC	CASSLEVNYGYTF
TRBV27	TRBJ2-7	NA	NA	TGTGCCAGCAGTTTCGGCAGGGTTGCGTACGAGCAGTACTTC	CASSFGRVAYEQYF